Listed here are 30 T cell receptor beta chains from one sample, sequenced in a study of OX40 agonist ivuxolimab in advanced cancers. TCRdb's copy holds only in-frame clones and misses some; the assay was immunoSEQ multiplex PCR. In the table there are tens of thousands of clones, about 90% of which are singletons. Sequenced material: CD4+ or CD8+ T cells sorted from blood, taken in a trial of the OX40 agonist ivuxolimab. The source of these receptors is an adult with an advanced solid tumor such as melanoma, head and neck, liver or kidney cancer.

The chain couples TRBV5-4 to TRBJ2-6; TRBD1 matches at 9 bases. The J segment lost 0 bases and the V segment lost 4 bases, leaving 11 bases of the junction unmatched. Per the germline V gene, CDR1 is SGHNT and CDR2 is YYREEE (reference sequence). The CDR3 length is 19 residues. CDR3 sequence (DNA): TGTGCCAGCAGCGGGGGACAGGGACATTCCTACTCTGGGGCCAACGTCCTGACTTTC. As protein: CASSGGQGHSYSGANVLTF.

Worth noting for this clone: In the same sample, other DNA sequences code for this CDR3. The rearrangement uses TRBV19 and TRBJ1-4; D uncertain. This CDR3 contains 13 residues. Trimming cost V 5 bases and J 5 bases, with 9 bases left between them. Germline V gene lookup returns CDR1 LNHDA and CDR2 SQIVND (reference sequence). The CDR3 here is CASSPRGNEKLFF. The DNA of the CDR3 is TGTGCCAGTAGTCCGCGCGGCAATGAAAAACTGTTTTTT.

The chain links TRBV7-8 to TRBJ1-1, with a possible D match to TRBD1 (6 bases). The germline gives CDR1 SGHVS, CDR2 FQNEAQ. The CDR3 contains 14 residues. V lost 5 bases to trimming and J lost 8 bases, with 18 bases between them. The CDR3 DNA follows: TGTGCCAGCAGCCCCCAGGGGTCGTCAGGGGAAGCTTTCTTT. It specifies CASSPQGSSGEAFF.

The chain combines TRBV27 with TRBJ2-3; D tentatively fits TRBD1 or TRBD2 (5 bases each). V lost 0 bases, J lost 9 bases, and 13 bases lay in between. CDR1 and CDR2 (germline): MNHEY, SMNVEV (reference sequence). The CDR3 has 14 amino acids. This chain's CDR3 is CASSLSMVGDTQYF. In nucleotides, the CDR3 is TGTGCCAGCAGTTTATCGATGGTGGGGGACACGCAGTATTTT.

About this clone: It is unclear where the CDR3 begins or ends on the DNA, so no DNA is shown, and the CDR3 is as TCRdb lists it. This chain links TRBV6-1 with TRBJ1-1; TRBD1 is the table's D call and was not checked against the DNA. Germline loops: CDR1 MNHNS, CDR2 SASEGT. The CDR3 spans 13 amino acids, including both terminal residues. CDR3 region: CASILDSRPQAFF.

The chain is built from TRBV30 and TRBJ1-3; TRBD1 agrees at 7 bases. V was pared by 5 bases and J by 4 bases, with 8 bases of the junction left unmatched. The CDR3 totals 14 residues. CDR1 and CDR2 (germline): GTSNPN, SVGIG (reference sequence). CDR3 loop: CAWGPGQSGNTIYF. In DNA form, the CDR3 reads TGTGCCTGGGGACCGGGACAGTCCGGAAACACCATATATTTT.

This sequence joins TRBV7-3 and TRBJ2-3; TRBD2 agrees at 7 bases. The CDR3 spans 15 residues. The germline gives CDR1 SGHTA, CDR2 FQGTGA. V was clipped by 1 base and J by 0 bases; unmatched bases: 1. In DNA, the CDR3 is TGTGCCAGCAGCTTAAGCGGGGGAAGCACAGATACGCAGTATTTT. Protein: CASSLSGGSTDTQYF. Combining the CDR3 with reference TRBV7-3 and TRBJ2-3 gives the whole variable domain GAGVSQTPSNKVTEKGKYVELRCDPISGHTALYWYRQSLGQGPEFLIYFQGTGAADDSGLPNDRFFAVRPEGSVSTLKIQRTERGDSAVYLCASSLSGGSTDTQYFGPGTRLTVL.

The chain has TRBV7-8 and TRBJ1-1; D is undetermined. The ends were cut back, 8 bases at V and 4 bases at J, with 14 bases in the middle. The length of the CDR3 is 13 residues. In germline, CDR1 is SGHVS, CDR2 FQNEAQ. The CDR3 sequence is CASLLGEGTEAFF. The CDR3 DNA follows: TGTGCCAGCCTCCTCGGGGAAGGCACTGAAGCTTTCTTT.

The chain uses TRBV2 and TRBJ2-7; 8 nucleotides agree with TRBD1. The CDR3 extends over 15 amino acids. CDR1 and CDR2 (germline): SNHLY, FYNNEI. Trimming cost V 3 bases and J 3 bases; bases outside gene matches: 7. The CDR3: CASSERTGSFYEQYF. The CDR3, as DNA: TGTGCCAGCAGTGAGAGGACAGGGTCTTTCTACGAGCAGTACTTC.

The chain recombines TRBV6-1 with TRBJ1-1; D is unclear. The CDR3 has 17 residues. Germline V gene lookup returns CDR1 MNHNS and CDR2 SASEGT. V lost 2 bases to trimming and J lost 5 bases, with 21 bases between them. CDR3 sequence reads: CASSERNYGIGETEAFF. The CDR3 DNA follows: TGTGCCAGCAGTGAAAGAAACTACGGGATAGGCGAGACTGAAGCTTTCTTT.

This chain joins TRBV11-2 and TRBJ2-1; the match to TRBD2 covers 13 bases. The J segment lost 6 bases and the V segment lost 1 base, leaving 3 bases of the junction unmatched. The CDR3 is 16 residues long. Germline loops: CDR1 SGHAT, CDR2 FQNNGV. The CDR3 region is CASSLGRTSGSNEQFF. The CDR3 DNA reads as TGTGCCAGCAGCTTAGGGAGGACTAGCGGGAGCAATGAGCAGTTCTTC.

The chain employs TRBV2 and TRBJ1-1; a possible D gene is TRBD1 (6 bases). Germline V lookup: CDR1 SNHLY, CDR2 FYNNEI. Trimming shortened V by 5 bases and J by 13 bases, and 17 bases separated the two germline ends. CDR3 length equals 12 residues. CDR3 sequence (DNA): TGTGCCAGCAGTCGGGCAGGGGAGCAAGTTTTCTTT. This translates into CASSRAGEQVFF.

The chain recombines TRBV29-1 with TRBJ1-1, with D possibly matching TRBD1 (5 bases). Between the trimmed V and J ends, which lost 2 bases and 1 base, there was a span of 8 bases. CDR3 length: 13 amino acids. Germline lookup yields CDR1 SQVTM and CDR2 ANQGSEA. The CDR3 loop is CSVELTANTEAFF. CDR3 DNA: TGCAGCGTTGAACTGACAGCGAACACTGAAGCTTTCTTT.

The V and J genes are TRBV2 and TRBJ1-1; no definite D call. Trimming removed 4 bases from V and 7 bases from J, with 16 bases in between. Germline values: CDR1 SNHLY, CDR2 FYNNEI. The CDR3 is made up of 14 amino acids. The CDR3 sequence is CASSGQSLSREAFF. The CDR3 nucleotides are TGTGCCAGCAGTGGGCAGTCTTTATCCCGTGAAGCTTTCTTT.

The chain employs TRBV18 and TRBJ2-7; TRBD2 aligns across 8 bases. The trim removed 3 bases at V and 0 bases at J, leaving 10 bases unmatched. Germline-derived CDR1 and CDR2 are KGHSH and LQKENI. The CDR3 contains 17 residues. The CDR3 sequence is CASSPNPLSGNSYEQYF. CDR3 nucleotides: TGTGCCAGCTCACCCAATCCTCTTAGCGGGAACTCCTACGAGCAGTACTTC. The complete variable domain, with remaining parts taken from reference TRBV18 and TRBJ2-7, reads NAGVMQNPRHLVRRRGQEARLRCSPMKGHSHVYWYRQLPEEGLKFMVYLQKENIIDESGMPKERFSAEFPKEGPSILRIQQVVRGDSAAYFCASSPNPLSGNSYEQYFGPGTRLTVT.

The chain links TRBV29-1 to TRBJ2-7; perhaps D is TRBD1 or TRBD2 (6 bases each). CDR1 and CDR2 from the germline V gene are SQVTM and ANQGSEA. The V gene lost 4 bases and the J gene lost 6 bases, with 10 bases spanning the gap. CDR3 length equals 11 residues. The CDR3 DNA follows: TGCAGCGTTGGGGGGGCTTCCGAGCAGTACTTC. Amino acids: CSVGGASEQYF.

J is TRBJ2-3 and V is TRBV6-4; TRBD2 matches at 9 bases. J gave up 3 bases and V 5 bases, and 9 bases lay outside the gene matches. Germline V gene lookup returns CDR1 MRHNA and CDR2 SNTAGT. The CDR3 contains 16 residues. For the CDR3, the DNA is TGTGCCAGCAGTATAGCGGGAGTATTATTTACAGATACGCAGTATTTT. This codes for CASSIAGVLFTDTQYF.

This clone was observed a few times. The chain has TRBV30 and TRBJ1-1; D is unresolved. Trimming shortened V by 0 bases and J by 1 base, and 6 bases separated the two germline ends. The germline gives CDR1 GTSNPN, CDR2 SVGIG (reference sequence). This CDR3 contains 13 residues. The CDR3 DNA sequence: TGTGCCTGGAGTGTAGAGGAGAACACTGAAGCTTTCTTT. This encodes CAWSVEENTEAFF.

The chain recombines TRBV6-5 with TRBJ2-2, with unresolved D. V was pared by 0 bases and J by 6 bases, with 14 bases between. CDR1 and CDR2 (germline): MNHEY, SVGAGI. The CDR3 has 16 amino acids. For the CDR3, the DNA is TGTGCCAGCAGTTACTCGCAAAGGGTGGGGTCCGGGGAGCTGTTTTTT. This encodes CASSYSQRVGSGELFF.

This clone was counted once. V is TRBV10-2 and J is TRBJ2-1; 9 bases are shared with TRBD2. With 3 bases clipped from V and 7 bases from J, the junction kept 10 bases outside the gene matches. Germline loops: CDR1 WSHSY, CDR2 SAAADI. The CDR3 contains 16 residues. The CDR3 protein is CASSDLRGGLGNEQFF. Written as DNA, the CDR3 is TGCGCCAGCAGTGATCTGCGGGGGGGGTTAGGAAATGAGCAGTTCTTC.

The chain links TRBV7-2 to TRBJ2-3; D remains ambiguous. V shed 1 base and J shed 0 bases, with 2 bases lying between them. Germline CDR1 and CDR2: SGHTA and FQGNSA. The length of the CDR3 is 13 residues. This chain's CDR3 is CASSLDSTDTQYF. CDR3 nucleotides: TGTGCCAGCAGCTTAGACAGCACAGATACGCAGTATTTT.

This chain connects TRBV18 to TRBJ1-5, with D possibly being TRBD1 (5 bases). CDR3 size: 13 residues. V was cut by 0 bases and J by 8 bases, with 8 bases left in between. Germline loops: CDR1 KGHSH, CDR2 LQKENI. CDR3 DNA: TGTGCCAGCTCACCACCGCCGGGGGAGCCCCAGCATTTT. It is translated as CASSPPPGEPQHF.

The chain joins TRBV7-2 to TRBJ2-3; D is undetermined. Trimming cost V 1 base and J 2 bases, with 13 bases left between them. The germline gives CDR1 SGHTA, CDR2 FQGNSA. The CDR3 consists of 16 residues. CDR3 DNA: TGTGCCAGCAGCTTAGATGTTGGATTAGTCACAGATACGCAGTATTTT. This encodes CASSLDVGLVTDTQYF.

V is TRBV10-3 and J is TRBJ1-4; D may be TRBD1 (6 bases). In germline, CDR1 is ENHRY, CDR2 SYGVKD. Trimming shortened V by 0 bases and J by 3 bases, and 8 bases separated the two germline ends. The CDR3 has 15 amino acids. In DNA, the CDR3 is TGTGCCATCAGTGAGTCCGGACAGTCTAATGAAAAACTGTTTTTT. Its protein is CAISESGQSNEKLFF.

This chain links TRBV28 with TRBJ2-1; D possibly uses TRBD1 or TRBD2 (5 bases each). Trimming shortened V by 5 bases and J by 10 bases, and 9 bases separated the two germline ends. Germline CDR1 and CDR2: MDHEN and SYDVKM. There are 11 residues in the CDR3. DNA for the CDR3: TGTGCCAGCAGTGGACGGGACGAGCAGTTCTTC. This gives the protein CASSGRDEQFF.

The table lists this clone with a count of one. The chain joins TRBV4-1 to TRBJ2-2, with 8 bases aligning to TRBD1. This CDR3 has 15 amino acids. J lost 3 bases, V lost 3 bases, and 3 bases had no gene match. CDR1 is MGHRA, CDR2 YSYEKL, per germline. The CDR3 coding sequence is TGCGCCAGCAGCCACGGACAGGGTGACACCGGGGAGCTGTTTTTT. Translation: CASSHGQGDTGELFF.

The chain uses TRBV13 and TRBJ1-3; D gene ambiguous. CDR1 PRHDT and CDR2 FYEKMQ come from the germline V gene (reference sequence). The CDR3 is 13 amino acids. V was clipped by 7 bases and J by 4 bases, with 11 bases between them. DNA of the CDR3: TGTGCCAGCAAGCTATGGGGAGGAAACACCATATATTTT. This translates into CASKLWGGNTIYF.

The rearrangement links TRBV10-3 to TRBJ1-3; D remains unclear. The CDR3 totals 13 residues. Deletions cut 6 bases from V and 4 bases from J, with 10 bases between. Per germline, CDR1 ENHRY and CDR2 SYGVKD. The CDR3, as DNA: TGTGCCATCAGGGGGTTCAGCGGAAACACCATATATTTT. It translates to CAIRGFSGNTIYF.

V is TRBV6-9 and J is TRBJ2-4, with D tentatively TRBD2 (6 bases). V dropped 3 bases and J dropped 1 base, with 7 bases sitting between them. The CDR3 extends over 14 amino acids. Germline loops: CDR1 MNHGY, CDR2 SVAAGI. The DNA for the CDR3 is TGTGCCAGCAGTTACGCGGGGGCCAAAAACATTCAGTACTTC. It specifies CASSYAGAKNIQYF.

V and J are TRBV5-4 and TRBJ2-1, with 15 bases matching TRBD2. The CDR3 totals 16 residues. The V gene's germline CDR1 is SGHNT and CDR2 YYREEE (reference sequence). The trim removed 4 bases at V and 4 bases at J, leaving 3 bases unmatched. The CDR3 reads CASSPGLAGGYNEQFF. CDR3 DNA: TGTGCCAGCAGCCCCGGACTAGCGGGGGGGTACAATGAGCAGTTCTTC.